The sequence of this TCR beta chain was determined in a study of blood T cell repertoires in COVID-19. As for the study in general: The United States, Italy and Spain were the sources of the acute and convalescent COVID-19 samples. The cDNA or gDNA used as material had been derived from T cells, B-cell-depleted T cells, or PBMCs.

Recruits, aged roughly 18 to 90 years, lived in 25 or so US areas. CDR1 is LNHDA, CDR2 SQIVND, per germline (reference sequence). Trimming cost V 9 bases and J 3 bases, with 9 bases left between them. The length of the CDR3 is 11 residues. Under the authors' procedure: Using reference gene primer amplification, nucleated cell counts were estimated. TCRdb keeps only in-frame clones here, not all; method: immunoSEQ multiplex PCR. V, J and clone size reflect that table, while D and trimming were determined from the DNA. This repertoire shows a few hundred thousand clones, around 91% found once; its top ten account for roughly 16%.

The rearrangement joins TRBV19 to TRBJ2-7, with a tentative D call TRBD1 (5 bases). Material: PBMCs or T cells enriched from blood (not recorded which). This sequence was found in a man aged 30 to 39 who had been exposed to COVID-19. The CDR3 loop is CASKDSYEQYF. CDR3 DNA: TGTGCCAGCAAAGACAGCTACGAGCAGTACTTC.